The clone carrying this T cell receptor (beta chain) was seen at least ten times. Its specificity is not known. With 10-nucleotide random UMIs, 5'RACE was used to make the cDNA. Per sequencing run, 15-18 subjects together gave over 180 million TCR-beta sequences. TCRdb processed the 5' RACE reads anew with MiXCR; each CDR3 protein has one entry. The sample records approximately 48,000 distinct CDR3 sequences, 10% to 13% being singletons. These data belong to a study of neurological immune-mediated disorders. General study results and limits: Multiple sclerosis patients had less TCR clonal expansion than even healthy controls, unlike HTLV-1-associated myelopathy.

2 million unsorted PBMCs were stored in RNAlater at -80 °C before RNA extraction. The CDR3 is made up of 16 amino acids. The ends lost 3 bases at V and 4 bases at J; junction bases unmatched: 10. Germline assignment: CDR1 SGHRS and CDR2 YFSETQ. Sequencing was performed on PBMCs. The sequence derives from an older man with HTLV-1-associated myelopathy (HAM/TSP). The chain combines TRBV5-1 with TRBJ2-3; 8 nucleotides line up with TRBD2. The CDR3 DNA is TGCGCCAGCAGCTCAAACCCGGGACTAGGCGCAGATACGCAGTATTTT. Translated, it gives CASSSNPGLGADTQYF.